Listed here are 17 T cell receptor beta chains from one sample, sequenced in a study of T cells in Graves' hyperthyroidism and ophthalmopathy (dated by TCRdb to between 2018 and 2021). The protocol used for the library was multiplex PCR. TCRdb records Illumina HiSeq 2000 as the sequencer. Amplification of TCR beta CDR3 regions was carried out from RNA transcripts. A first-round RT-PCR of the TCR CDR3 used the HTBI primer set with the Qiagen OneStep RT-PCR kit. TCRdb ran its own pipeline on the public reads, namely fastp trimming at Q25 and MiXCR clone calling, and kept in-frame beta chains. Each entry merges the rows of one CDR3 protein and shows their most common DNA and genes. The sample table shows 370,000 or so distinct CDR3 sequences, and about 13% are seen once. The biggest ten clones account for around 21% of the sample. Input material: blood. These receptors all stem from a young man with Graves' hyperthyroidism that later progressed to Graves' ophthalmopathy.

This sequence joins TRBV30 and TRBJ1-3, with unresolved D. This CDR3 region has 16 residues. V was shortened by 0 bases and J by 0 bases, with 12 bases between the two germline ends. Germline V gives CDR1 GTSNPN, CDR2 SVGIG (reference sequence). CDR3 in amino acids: CAWSVSWKNSGNTIYF. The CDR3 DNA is TGTGCCTGGAGTGTGTCGTGGAAGAACTCTGGAAACACCATATATTTT. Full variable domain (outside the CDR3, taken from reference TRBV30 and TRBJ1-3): SQTIHQWPATLVQPVGSPLSLECTVEGTSNPNLYWYRQAAGRGLQLLFYSVGIGQISSEVPQNLSASRPQDRQFILSSKKLLLSDSGFYLCAWSVSWKNSGNTIYFGEGSWLTVV.

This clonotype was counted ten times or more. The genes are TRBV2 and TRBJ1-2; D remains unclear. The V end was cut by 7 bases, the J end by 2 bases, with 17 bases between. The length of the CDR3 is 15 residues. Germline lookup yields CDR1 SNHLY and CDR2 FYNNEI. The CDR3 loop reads CASTPLEVANYGYTF. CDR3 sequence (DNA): TGTGCCAGCACCCCCCTCGAGGTCGCAAACTATGGCTACACCTTC.

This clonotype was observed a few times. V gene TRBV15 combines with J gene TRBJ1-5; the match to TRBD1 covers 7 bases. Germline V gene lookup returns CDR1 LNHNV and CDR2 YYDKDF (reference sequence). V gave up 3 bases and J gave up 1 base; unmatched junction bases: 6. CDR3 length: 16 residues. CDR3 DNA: TGTGCCACCAGCAGCTACAGGGGAGTGAGCAATCAGCCCCAGCATTTT. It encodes CATSSYRGVSNQPQHF.

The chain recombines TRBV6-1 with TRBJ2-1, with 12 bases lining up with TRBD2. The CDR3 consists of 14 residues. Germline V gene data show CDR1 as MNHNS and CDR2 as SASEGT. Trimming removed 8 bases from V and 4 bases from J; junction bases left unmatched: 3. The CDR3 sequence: CASGLAGNYNEQFF. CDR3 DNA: TGTGCCAGCGGACTAGCGGGGAATTACAATGAGCAGTTCTTC.

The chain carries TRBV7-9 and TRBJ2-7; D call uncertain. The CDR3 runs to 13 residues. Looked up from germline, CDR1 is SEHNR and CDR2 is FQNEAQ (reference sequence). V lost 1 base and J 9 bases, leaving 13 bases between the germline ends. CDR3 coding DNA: TGTGCCAGCAGCTTAGTTGGTTCCCCGCTGCAGTACTTC. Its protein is CASSLVGSPLQYF.

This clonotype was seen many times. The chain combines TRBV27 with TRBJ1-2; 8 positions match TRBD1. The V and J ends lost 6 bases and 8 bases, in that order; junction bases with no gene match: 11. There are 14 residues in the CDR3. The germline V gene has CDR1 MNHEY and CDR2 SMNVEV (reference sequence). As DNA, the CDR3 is TGTGCCAGCAGCCGCGGACAGGGAAGTGAAGGCTACACCTTC. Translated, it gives CASSRGQGSEGYTF.

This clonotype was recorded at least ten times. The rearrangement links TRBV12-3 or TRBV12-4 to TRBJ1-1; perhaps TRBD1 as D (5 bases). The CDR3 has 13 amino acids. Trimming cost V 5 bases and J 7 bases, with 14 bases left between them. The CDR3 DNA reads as TGTGCCAGCAGTGCCCGGGGCCCTAATGAAGCTTTCTTT. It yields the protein CASSARGPNEAFF.

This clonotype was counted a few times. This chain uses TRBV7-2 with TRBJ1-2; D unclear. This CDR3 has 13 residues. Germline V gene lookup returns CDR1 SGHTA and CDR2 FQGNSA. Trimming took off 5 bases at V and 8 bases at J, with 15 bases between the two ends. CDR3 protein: CASSRDTVGGYTF. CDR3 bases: TGTGCCAGCAGCCGAGACACGGTCGGCGGCTACACCTTC.

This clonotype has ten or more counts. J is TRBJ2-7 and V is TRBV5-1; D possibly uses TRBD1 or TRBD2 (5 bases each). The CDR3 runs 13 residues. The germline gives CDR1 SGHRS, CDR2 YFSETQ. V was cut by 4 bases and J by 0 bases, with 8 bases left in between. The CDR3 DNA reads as TGCGCCAGCAGCGGAGGACACTCCTACGAGCAGTACTTC. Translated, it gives CASSGGHSYEQYF.

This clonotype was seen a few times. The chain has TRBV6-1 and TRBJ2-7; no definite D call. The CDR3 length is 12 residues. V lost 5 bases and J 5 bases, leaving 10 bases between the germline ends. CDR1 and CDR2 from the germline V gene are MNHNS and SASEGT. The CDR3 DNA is TGTGCCAGCAGTCTTAATGTCAACGAGCAGTACTTC. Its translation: CASSLNVNEQYF.

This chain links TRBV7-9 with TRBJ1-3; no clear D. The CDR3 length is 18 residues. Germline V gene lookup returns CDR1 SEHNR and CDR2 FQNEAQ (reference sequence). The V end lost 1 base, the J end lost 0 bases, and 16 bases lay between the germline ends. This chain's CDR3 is CASSLGGPGSPSGNTIYF. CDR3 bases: TGTGCCAGCAGCTTAGGCGGCCCGGGATCCCCCTCTGGAAACACCATATATTTT. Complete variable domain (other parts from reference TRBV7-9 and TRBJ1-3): DTGVSQNPRHKITKRGQNVTFRCDPISEHNRLYWYRQTLGQGPEFLTYFQNEAQLEKSRLLSDRFSAERPKGSFSTLEIQRTEQGDSAMYLCASSLGGPGSPSGNTIYFGEGSWLTVV.

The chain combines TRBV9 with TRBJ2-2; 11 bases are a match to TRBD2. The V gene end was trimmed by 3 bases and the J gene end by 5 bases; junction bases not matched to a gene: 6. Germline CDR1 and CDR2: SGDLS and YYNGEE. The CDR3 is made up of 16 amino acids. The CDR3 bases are TGTGCCAGCAGCGCCTTAGCGGGGGGGCTTACCGGGGAGCTGTTTTTT. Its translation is CASSALAGGLTGELFF.

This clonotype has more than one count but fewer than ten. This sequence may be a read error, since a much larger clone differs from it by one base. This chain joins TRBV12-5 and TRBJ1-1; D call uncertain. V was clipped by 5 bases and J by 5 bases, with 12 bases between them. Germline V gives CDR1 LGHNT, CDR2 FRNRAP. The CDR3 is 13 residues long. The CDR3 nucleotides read TGTGCTAGTGGTGCCGGGGTGCGAACTGAAGCTTTCTTT. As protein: CASGAGVRTEAFF.

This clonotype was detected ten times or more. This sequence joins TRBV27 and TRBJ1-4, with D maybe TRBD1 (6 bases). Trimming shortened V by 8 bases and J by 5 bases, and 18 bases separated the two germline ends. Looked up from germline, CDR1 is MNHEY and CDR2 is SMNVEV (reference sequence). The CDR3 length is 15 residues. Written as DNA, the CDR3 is TGTGCCAGCGCAGCCAGGGGAGGGAGAAATGAAAAACTGTTTTTT. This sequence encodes CASAARGGRNEKLFF.

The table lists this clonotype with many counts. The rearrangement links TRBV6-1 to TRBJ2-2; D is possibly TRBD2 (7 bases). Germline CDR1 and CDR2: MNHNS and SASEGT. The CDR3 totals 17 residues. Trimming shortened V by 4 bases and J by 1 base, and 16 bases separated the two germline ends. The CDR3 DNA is TGTGCCAGCAGTGCCTACGGGGGGACAATGAACACCGGGGAGCTGTTTTTT. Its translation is CASSAYGGTMNTGELFF.

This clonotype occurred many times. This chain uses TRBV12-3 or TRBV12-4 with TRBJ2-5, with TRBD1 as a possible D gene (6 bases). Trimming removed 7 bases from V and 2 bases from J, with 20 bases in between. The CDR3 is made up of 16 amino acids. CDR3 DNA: TGTGCCAGCACTCCCTCTTCAGGGGCGAGACAAGAGACCCAGTACTTC. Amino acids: CASTPSSGARQETQYF.

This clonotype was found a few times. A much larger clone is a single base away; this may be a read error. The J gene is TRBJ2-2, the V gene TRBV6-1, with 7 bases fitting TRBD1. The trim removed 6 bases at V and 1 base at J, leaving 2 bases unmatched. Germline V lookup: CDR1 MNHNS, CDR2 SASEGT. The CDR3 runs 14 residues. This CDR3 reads CASRGQLNTGELFF. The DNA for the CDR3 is TGTGCCAGCAGGGGACAGCTGAACACCGGGGAGCTGTTTTTT.